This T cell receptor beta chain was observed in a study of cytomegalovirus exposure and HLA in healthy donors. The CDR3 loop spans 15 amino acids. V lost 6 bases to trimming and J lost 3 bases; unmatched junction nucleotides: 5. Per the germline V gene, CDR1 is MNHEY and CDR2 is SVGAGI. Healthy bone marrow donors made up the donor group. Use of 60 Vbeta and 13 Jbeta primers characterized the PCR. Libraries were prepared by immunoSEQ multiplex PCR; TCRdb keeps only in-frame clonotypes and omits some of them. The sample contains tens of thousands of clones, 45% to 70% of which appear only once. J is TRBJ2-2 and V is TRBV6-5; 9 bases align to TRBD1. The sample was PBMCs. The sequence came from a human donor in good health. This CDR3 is CASSHNRGHTGELFF. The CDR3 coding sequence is TGTGCCAGCAGCCACAACAGGGGGCACACCGGGGAGCTGTTTTTT.